This T cell receptor beta chain was obtained from a study of shared clonotypes between healthy human individuals. Across the study: Per donor, CD8 memory used one plate, CD8 naive used two, CD4 memory used three and CD4 naive used three. Study-level findings and limits: The low donor count limited represented genetic and exposure-history diversity. Despite large depth, rarefaction showed incomplete sorted-subset sequencing.

Only CD45RO-negative cells positively selected for CCR7 counted as naive CD8 cells, so terminally differentiated effector memory CD45RA+ cells were excluded. Investigators spread the genomic DNA of each subset evenly over several immunoSEQ plates. Clones were read by immunoSEQ multiplex PCR, and TCRdb kept only the in-frame ones, dropping some. This sample has 760,000 or so clones, with just over 95% found just once. Germline-derived CDR1 and CDR2 are MNHEY and SMNVEV (reference sequence). V gave up 6 bases and J gave up 4 bases, with 13 bases separating them. The CDR3 has 14 residues. A note on this clone: Its specificity is not known.

The V gene is TRBV27, the J gene TRBJ1-5, with a weak D call TRBD1 (5 bases). The source is a young man in good health. Source material: naive CD8+ T cells sorted from blood. The CDR3 reads CASSLDRTNQPQHF. In nucleotides, the CDR3 is TGTGCCAGCAGCCTCGACAGAACAAATCAGCCCCAGCATTTT.